This is a list of T cell receptor beta chains from one sample in a study of graft-versus-host responses after intestinal transplantation. For these receptors, no antigen is known. Measured with immunoSEQ multiplex PCR; TCRdb has only the in-frame clones, and not every one. The data hold 150,000 or so clones, with about 90% observed a single time. The starting material was unstimulated CD4+ T cells sorted from spleen or lymph node cells, obtained before intestinal transplant. The receptors shown here come from a human donor who received an intestinal transplant. Both conserved end residues are part of each CDR3. D genes are given only for firm matches. Size is stated for part of the rows, as once, few or many counts, or as a class when the clone is expanded.

TRBJ2-7 TRBD1 TRBV28 once TGTGCCGCCTCTAACGGGGGACAGGGGTTCTACGAGCAGTACTTC CAASNGGQGFYEQYF
TRBJ2-2 . TRBV5-1 . TGCGCCAGCAGCTTGAACAGCCCGCCTGGGGTCACCGGGGAGCTGTTTTTT CASSLNSPPGVTGELFF
TRBJ2-3 TRBD1 TRBV7-8 . TGTGCCAGCAGCTTGGACAGGAGTGCTAGCACAGATACGCAGTATTTT CASSLDRSASTDTQYF
TRBJ1-4 . TRBV30 once TGTGCCTGGAGTCGAGACAAGCTTGCAACTAATGAAAAACTGTTTTTT CAWSRDKLATNEKLFF
TRBJ2-7 . TRBV5-4 . TGTGCCAGCAGCAGGGGACGCGGCGACTACGAGCAGTACTTC CASSRGRGDYEQYF
TRBJ2-7 . TRBV2 . TGTGCCAGCAGTGACAGGGGTTACGAGCAGTACTTC CASSDRGYEQYF
TRBJ2-1 TRBD2 TRBV6-4 . TGTGCCAGCAGTGTGGAGACTAGCGCCAATGAGCAGTTCTTC CASSVETSANEQFF
TRBJ2-3 . TRBV9 . TGTGCCAGCAGCGTAGGTGTTGGCACAGATACGCAGTATTTT CASSVGVGTDTQYF
TRBJ1-5 TRBD1 TRBV7-6 . TGTGCCAGCAGCCCCGGGACAGGTAAAAATCAGCCCCAGCATTTT CASSPGTGKNQPQHF
TRBJ1-5 TRBD1 TRBV28 . TGTGCCAGCAGTTCCCGCCTCCGTAGGGGGCTCGGCAATCAGCCCCAGCATTTT CASSSRLRRGLGNQPQHF
TRBJ1-1 . TRBV11-1 . TGTGCCAGCAGCTTGTCCACTGAAGCTTTCTTT CASSLSTEAFF
TRBJ1-6 . TRBV27 . TGTGCCAGCAGTTTGGTGCAGGGGCGGTCTCAAGTGGCACCCCTCCACTTT CASSLVQGRSQVAPLHF
TRBJ2-2 . TRBV4-3 . TGCGCCAGCAGCCATAACAGGGTAGTATCCGGGGAGCTGTTTTTT CASSHNRVVSGELFF
TRBJ1-1 TRBD1 TRBV18 . TGTGCCAGCTCACCAAGGTCCCCCGGACAGGGAATAATGGACACTGAAGCTTTCTTT CASSPRSPGQGIMDTEAFF
TRBJ1-1 . TRBV5-4 . TGTGCCAGCAGCTTGAGGGGTGGTGTCACTGAAGCTTTCTTT CASSLRGGVTEAFF
TRBJ2-6 TRBD1 TRBV27 . TGTGCCAGCAGTACTCACACAGGGGGCCAGACTGGGGCCAACGTCCTGACTTTC CASSTHTGGQTGANVLTF
TRBJ2-2 TRBD2 TRBV6-1 . TGTGCCAGCTTCAAGCGGGAGGGCCCTCCAGGGGAGCTGTTTTTT CASFKREGPPGELFF
TRBJ1-4 TRBD1 TRBV5-4 . TGTGCCAGCAGCCCCGGGACAGATGAAAAACTGTTTTTT CASSPGTDEKLFF
TRBJ2-7 . TRBV10-3 . TGTGCCATCAGTGAGTCGGATAGCGGCGAGCAGTACTTC CAISESDSGEQYF
TRBJ1-6 TRBD1 TRBV11-2 once TGTGCCAGCAGCCTGGGACAGGTCCCTAATTCACCCCTCCACTTT CASSLGQVPNSPLHF
TRBJ1-2 . TRBV30 . TGTGCCTGGGAGTCGGGACGAGGCGGCTACACCTTC CAWESGRGGYTF
TRBJ2-1 TRBD2 TRBV6-1 once TGTGCCAGCCAGCCGTGGGGGGGAACCTACAATGAGCAGTTCTTC CASQPWGGTYNEQFF
TRBJ2-1 TRBD2 TRBV7-3 . TGTGCCAGCAGCTATGGACTAGCCCGCCCCGACAATGAGCAGTTCTTC CASSYGLARPDNEQFF
TRBJ2-5 . TRBV5-1 . TGCGCCAGCAGCTTGGCGCTAGGTGGGGCAGAAGCGGCTGAGACCCAGTACTTC CASSLALGGAEAAETQYF
TRBJ2-5 . TRBV6-6 . TGTGCCAGCACCCGTGGGTGGGGCCAAGAGACCCAGTACTTC CASTRGWGQETQYF
TRBJ1-1 . TRBV5-5 . TGTGCCAGCAGCTTCCGGGACATCTCCTGGTTGGGCACTGAAGCTTTCTTT CASSFRDISWLGTEAFF
TRBJ2-7 . TRBV28 . TGTGCCAGCAGATCCCCAGGGATTATCGTCCACGAGCAGTACTTC CASRSPGIIVHEQYF
TRBJ1-5 TRBD1 TRBV7-2 . TGTGCCAGCAGCTTAGGAGGGACAGCCGGCAATCAGCCCCAGCATTTT CASSLGGTAGNQPQHF
TRBJ2-5 . TRBV7-2 few TGTGCCAGCAGCTACAAAGAGACCCAGTACTTC CASSYKETQYF
TRBJ2-5 . TRBV18 once TGTGCCAGCTCACCTCAACTCAGGGAGACCCAGTACTTC CASSPQLRETQYF
TRBJ1-2 . TRBV18 . TGTGCCAGCTCAGAACAGGGATTCTATGGCTACACCTTC CASSEQGFYGYTF
TRBJ1-1 . TRBV19 . TGTGCCAGTACCCAAACAGCTTCTTCAGGGGTCACTGAAGCTTTCTTT CASTQTASSGVTEAFF
TRBJ2-4 . TRBV21-1 . TGTGCCAGCAGCAAAGAGTTCCTGTGTATCGAAAACATTCAGTACTTC CASSKEFLCIENIQYF
TRBJ2-3 . TRBV5-1 few TGCGCCAGCAGCTTGGGTGCCAGGGTCACAGATACGCAGTATTTT CASSLGARVTDTQYF
TRBJ1-1 . TRBV27 . TGTGCCAGCAGTTTAATGGGACAAGAGCAGGACACTGAAGCTTTCTTT CASSLMGQEQDTEAFF
TRBJ2-2 TRBD1 TRBV19 . TGTGCCAGCGCGCGGGACAGGGTGGGGACCGGGGAGCTGTTTTTT CASARDRVGTGELFF
TRBJ1-1 . TRBV30 . TGTGCCTGGAGTGTGATGGGGAACACTGAAGCTTTCTTT CAWSVMGNTEAFF
TRBJ2-3 . TRBV18 . TGTGCCAGCTCACCACCGACGGGGCGCACAGATACGCAGTATTTT CASSPPTGRTDTQYF